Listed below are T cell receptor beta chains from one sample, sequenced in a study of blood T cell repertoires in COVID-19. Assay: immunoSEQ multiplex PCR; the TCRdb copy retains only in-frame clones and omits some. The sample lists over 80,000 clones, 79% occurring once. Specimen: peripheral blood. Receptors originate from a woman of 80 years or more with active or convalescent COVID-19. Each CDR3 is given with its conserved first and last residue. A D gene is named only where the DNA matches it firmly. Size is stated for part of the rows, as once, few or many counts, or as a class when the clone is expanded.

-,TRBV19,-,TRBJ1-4,CASSMRTVELFF,TGTGCCAGTAGTATGAGGACAGTAGAACTGTTTTTT
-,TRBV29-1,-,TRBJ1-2,CSVFGVGSIYGYTF,TGCAGCGTTTTCGGGGTTGGGAGCATCTATGGCTACACCTTC
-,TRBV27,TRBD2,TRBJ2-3,CASSLGLAGGDTQYF,TGTGCCAGCAGCCTGGGACTAGCGGGAGGCGATACGCAGTATTTT
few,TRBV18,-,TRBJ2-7,CASSNEEHSYEQYF,TGTGCCAGCTCAAATGAGGAACACTCCTACGAGCAGTACTTC
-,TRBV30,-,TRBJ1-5,CAPNSNQPQHF,TGTGCCCCCAATAGCAATCAGCCCCAGCATTTT
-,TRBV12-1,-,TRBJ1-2,CASSPMPGQAYGYTF,TGTGCCAGCAGCCCGATGCCGGGACAGGCCTATGGCTACACCTTC
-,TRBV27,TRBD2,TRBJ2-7,CASCGRATYEQYF,TGTGCCAGCTGCGGGAGGGCAACCTACGAGCAGTACTTC
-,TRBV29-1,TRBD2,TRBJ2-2,CSVTGLAGGRFTGELFF,TGCAGCGTTACGGGACTAGCGGGAGGCAGATTCACCGGGGAGCTGTTTTTT
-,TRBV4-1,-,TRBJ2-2,CASSHGGLAAPLNTGELFF,TGCGCCAGCAGCCATGGGGGGCTAGCGGCCCCCCTGAACACCGGGGAGCTGTTTTTT
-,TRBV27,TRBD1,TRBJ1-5,CASRGQGYSNQPQHF,TGTGCCAGCCGTGGACAGGGGTATAGCAATCAGCCCCAGCATTTT
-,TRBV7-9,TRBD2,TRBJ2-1,CASSSIAGYPNEQFF,TGTGCCAGCAGCTCCATAGCGGGATACCCCAATGAGCAGTTCTTC
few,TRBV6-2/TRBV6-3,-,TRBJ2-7,CASSYSTQGSAYEQYF,TGTGCCAGCAGTTACTCGACGCAGGGCTCAGCCTACGAGCAGTACTTC
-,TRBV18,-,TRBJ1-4,CASSPQGDREKLFF,TGTGCCAGCTCACCACAGGGGGATCGGGAAAAACTGTTTTTT
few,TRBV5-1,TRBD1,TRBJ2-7,CASSLAGQGIGEQYF,TGCGCCAGCAGCTTGGCCGGACAGGGGATAGGCGAGCAGTACTTC
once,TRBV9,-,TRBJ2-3,CASSVERAADTQYF,TGTGCCAGCAGCGTAGAGAGGGCCGCAGATACGCAGTATTTT
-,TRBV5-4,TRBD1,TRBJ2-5,CASSSPTGGETQYF,TGTGCCAGCAGTTCCCCCACAGGGGGTGAGACCCAGTACTTC
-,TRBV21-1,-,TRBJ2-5,CASSSIAAETQYF,TGTGCCAGCAGCAGCATCGCCGCGGAGACCCAGTACTTC
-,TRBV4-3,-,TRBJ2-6,CASSQDRSGANVLTF,TGCGCCAGCAGCCAAGACCGCTCTGGGGCCAACGTCCTGACTTTC
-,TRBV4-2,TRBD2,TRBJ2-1,CASSLRGDLAGDEQFF,TGTGCCAGCAGCCTAAGGGGAGATCTAGCGGGCGATGAGCAGTTCTTC
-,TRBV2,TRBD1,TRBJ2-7,CASSANTGQIYEQYF,TGTGCCAGCAGTGCCAACACGGGACAGATCTACGAGCAGTACTTC
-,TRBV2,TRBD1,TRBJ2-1,CASNRLDRANEQFF,TGTGCCAGCAACCGACTGGACAGGGCCAATGAGCAGTTCTTC
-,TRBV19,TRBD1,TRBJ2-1,CATLGQGKGNEQFF,TGTGCCACCCTTGGACAGGGGAAGGGCAATGAGCAGTTCTTC
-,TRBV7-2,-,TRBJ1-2,CASSPRSTGYTF,TGTGCCAGCAGCCCCCGGTCCACCGGCTACACCTTC
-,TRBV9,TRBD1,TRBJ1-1,CASSPGQGGGTEAFF,TGTGCCAGCAGCCCAGGACAGGGGGGAGGCACTGAAGCTTTCTTT
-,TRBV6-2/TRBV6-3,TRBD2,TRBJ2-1,CASSPTGTRRNEQFF,TGTGCCAGCAGCCCCACCGGGACTAGGCGAAATGAGCAGTTCTTC
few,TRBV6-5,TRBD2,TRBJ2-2,CASTSGTGELFF,TGTGCCAGCACTAGCGGCACCGGGGAGCTGTTTTTT
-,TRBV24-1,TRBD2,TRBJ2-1,CATSVTSGSNYNEQFF,TGTGCCACCAGTGTAACTAGCGGGAGTAACTACAATGAGCAGTTCTTC